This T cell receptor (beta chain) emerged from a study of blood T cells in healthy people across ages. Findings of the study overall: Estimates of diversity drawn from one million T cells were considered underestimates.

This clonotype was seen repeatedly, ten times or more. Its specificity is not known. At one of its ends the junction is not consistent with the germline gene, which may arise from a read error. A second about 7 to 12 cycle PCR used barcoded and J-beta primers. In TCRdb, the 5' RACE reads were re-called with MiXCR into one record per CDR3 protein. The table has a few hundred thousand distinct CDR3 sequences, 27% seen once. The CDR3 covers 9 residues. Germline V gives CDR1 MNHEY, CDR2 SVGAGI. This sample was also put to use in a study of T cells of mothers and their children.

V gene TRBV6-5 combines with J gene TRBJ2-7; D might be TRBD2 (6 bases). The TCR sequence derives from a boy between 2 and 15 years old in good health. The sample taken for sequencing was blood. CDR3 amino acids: CARRGTKCF. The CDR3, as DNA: TGTGCCCGCCGGGGGACGAAATGTTTC.